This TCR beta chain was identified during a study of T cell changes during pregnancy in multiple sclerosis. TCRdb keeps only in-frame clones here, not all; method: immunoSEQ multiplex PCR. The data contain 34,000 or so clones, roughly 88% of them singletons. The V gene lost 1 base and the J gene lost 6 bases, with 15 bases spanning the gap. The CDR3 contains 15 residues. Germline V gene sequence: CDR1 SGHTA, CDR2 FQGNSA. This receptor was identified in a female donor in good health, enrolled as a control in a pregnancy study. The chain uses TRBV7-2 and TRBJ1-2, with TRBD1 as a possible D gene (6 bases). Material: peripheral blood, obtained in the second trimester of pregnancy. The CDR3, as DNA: TGTGCCAGCAGCTTAGAACGGATCAGGGGCGATGGCTACACCTTC. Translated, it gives CASSLERIRGDGYTF.